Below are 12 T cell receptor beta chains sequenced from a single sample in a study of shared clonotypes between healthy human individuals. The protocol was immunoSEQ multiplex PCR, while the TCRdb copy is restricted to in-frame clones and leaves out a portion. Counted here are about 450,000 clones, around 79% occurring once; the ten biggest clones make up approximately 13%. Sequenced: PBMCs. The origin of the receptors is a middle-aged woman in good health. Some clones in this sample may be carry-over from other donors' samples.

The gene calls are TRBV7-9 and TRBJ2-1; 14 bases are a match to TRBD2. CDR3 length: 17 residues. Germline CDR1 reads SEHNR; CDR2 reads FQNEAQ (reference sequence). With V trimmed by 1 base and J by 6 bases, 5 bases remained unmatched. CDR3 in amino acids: CASSLGGLAGVGNEQFF. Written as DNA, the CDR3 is TGTGCCAGCAGCTTAGGGGGACTAGCGGGAGTGGGCAATGAGCAGTTCTTC.

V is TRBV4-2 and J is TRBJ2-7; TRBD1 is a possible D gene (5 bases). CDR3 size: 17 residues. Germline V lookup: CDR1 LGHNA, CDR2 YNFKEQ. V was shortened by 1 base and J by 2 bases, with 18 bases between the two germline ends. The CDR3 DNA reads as TGTGCCAGCAGCCAAGTCGCCTGGGGCAGGGCGACCTACGAGCAGTACTTC. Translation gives CASSQVAWGRATYEQYF.

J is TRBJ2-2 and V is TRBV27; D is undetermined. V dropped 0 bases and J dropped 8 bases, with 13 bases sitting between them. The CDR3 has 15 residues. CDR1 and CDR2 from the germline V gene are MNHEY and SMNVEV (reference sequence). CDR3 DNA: TGTGCCAGCAGTTTATCGATGGGTGTGGGAGGGGAGCTGTTTTTT. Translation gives CASSLSMGVGGELFF.

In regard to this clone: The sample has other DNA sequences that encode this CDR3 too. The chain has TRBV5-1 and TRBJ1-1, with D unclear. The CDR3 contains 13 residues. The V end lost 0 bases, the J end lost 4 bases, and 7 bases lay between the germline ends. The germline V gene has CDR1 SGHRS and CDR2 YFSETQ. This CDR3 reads CASSLGVGTEAFF. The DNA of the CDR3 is TGCGCCAGCAGCTTGGGGGTAGGCACTGAAGCTTTCTTT.

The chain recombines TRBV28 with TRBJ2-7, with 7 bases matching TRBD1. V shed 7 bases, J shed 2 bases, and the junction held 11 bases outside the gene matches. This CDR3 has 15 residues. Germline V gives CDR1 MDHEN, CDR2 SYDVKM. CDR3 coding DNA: TGTGCCAGCAACTCTCCAGGTCAGGGGGCCTACGAGCAGTACTTC. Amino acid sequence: CASNSPGQGAYEQYF.

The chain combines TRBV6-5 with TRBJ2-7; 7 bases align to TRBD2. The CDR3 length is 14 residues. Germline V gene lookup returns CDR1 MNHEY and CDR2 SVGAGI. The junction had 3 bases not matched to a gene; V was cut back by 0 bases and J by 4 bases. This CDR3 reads CASSYSGAGYEQYF. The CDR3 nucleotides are TGTGCCAGCAGTTACTCGGGAGCGGGGTACGAGCAGTACTTC.

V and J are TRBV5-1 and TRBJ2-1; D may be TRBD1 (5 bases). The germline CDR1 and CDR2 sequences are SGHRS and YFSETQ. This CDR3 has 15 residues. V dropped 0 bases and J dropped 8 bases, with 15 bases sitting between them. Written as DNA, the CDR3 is TGCGCCAGCAGCTTGGCCTCCAACAGGATCGATGAGCAGTTCTTC. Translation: CASSLASNRIDEQFF.

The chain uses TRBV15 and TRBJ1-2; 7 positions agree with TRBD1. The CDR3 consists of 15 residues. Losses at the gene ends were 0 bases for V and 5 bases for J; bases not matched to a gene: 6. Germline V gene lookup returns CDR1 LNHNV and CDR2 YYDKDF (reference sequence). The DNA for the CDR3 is TGTGCCACCAGCAGAGATCGGGACAGCGCTTATGGCTACACCTTC. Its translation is CATSRDRDSAYGYTF. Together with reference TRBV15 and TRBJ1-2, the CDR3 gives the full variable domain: DAMVIQNPRYQVTQFGKPVTLSCSQTLNHNVMYWYQQKSSQAPKLLFHYYDKDFNNEADTPDNFQSRRPNTSFCFLDIRSPGLGDTAMYLCATSRDRDSAYGYTFGSGTRLTVV.

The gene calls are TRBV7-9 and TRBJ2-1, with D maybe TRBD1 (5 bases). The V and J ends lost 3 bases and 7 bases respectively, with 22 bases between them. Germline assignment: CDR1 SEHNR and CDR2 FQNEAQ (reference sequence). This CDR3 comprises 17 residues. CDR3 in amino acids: CASSLTRGTGMNNEQFF. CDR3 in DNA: TGTGCCAGCAGCTTGACAAGGGGAACTGGTATGAATAATGAGCAGTTCTTC.

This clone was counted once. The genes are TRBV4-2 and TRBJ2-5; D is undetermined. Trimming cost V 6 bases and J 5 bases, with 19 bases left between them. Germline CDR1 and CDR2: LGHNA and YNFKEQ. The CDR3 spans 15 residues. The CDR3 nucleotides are TGTGCCAGCAGTTTAAGGTCTCAAGTTCAGGAGACCCAGTACTTC. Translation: CASSLRSQVQETQYF.

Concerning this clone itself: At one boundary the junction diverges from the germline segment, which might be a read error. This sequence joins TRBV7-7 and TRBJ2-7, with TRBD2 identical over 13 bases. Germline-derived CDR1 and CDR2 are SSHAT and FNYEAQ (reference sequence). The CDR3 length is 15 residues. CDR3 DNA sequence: TGTGCTAGCAGTCCGGGACTAGCGGGAACCTACGAGCAGTACTTC. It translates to CASSPGLAGTYEQYF.

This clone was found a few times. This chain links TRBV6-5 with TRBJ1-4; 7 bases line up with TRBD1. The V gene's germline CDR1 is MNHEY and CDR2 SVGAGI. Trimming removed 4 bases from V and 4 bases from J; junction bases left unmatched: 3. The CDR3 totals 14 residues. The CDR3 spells CASSFRDSNEKLFF. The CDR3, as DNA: TGTGCCAGCAGTTTCAGGGACAGTAATGAAAAACTGTTTTTT.